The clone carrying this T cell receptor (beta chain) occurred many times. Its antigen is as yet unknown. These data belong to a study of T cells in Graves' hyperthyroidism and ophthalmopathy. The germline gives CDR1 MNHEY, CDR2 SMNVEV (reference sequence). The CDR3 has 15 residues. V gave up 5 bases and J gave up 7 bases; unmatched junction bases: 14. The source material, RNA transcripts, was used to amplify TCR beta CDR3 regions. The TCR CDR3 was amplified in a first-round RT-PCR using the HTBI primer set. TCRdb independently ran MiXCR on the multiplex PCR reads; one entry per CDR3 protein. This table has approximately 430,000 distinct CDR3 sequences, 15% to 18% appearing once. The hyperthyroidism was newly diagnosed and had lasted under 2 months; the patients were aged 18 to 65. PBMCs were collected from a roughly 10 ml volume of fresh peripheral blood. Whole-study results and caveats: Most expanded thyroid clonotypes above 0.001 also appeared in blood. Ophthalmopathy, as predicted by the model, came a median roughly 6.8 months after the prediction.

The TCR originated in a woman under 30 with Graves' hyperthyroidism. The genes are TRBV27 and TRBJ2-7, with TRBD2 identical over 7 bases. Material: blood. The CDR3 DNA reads TGTGCCAGCAGTCCGAGACTAGCCTCCAGGGCTGAGCAGTACTTC. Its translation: CASSPRLASRAEQYF.